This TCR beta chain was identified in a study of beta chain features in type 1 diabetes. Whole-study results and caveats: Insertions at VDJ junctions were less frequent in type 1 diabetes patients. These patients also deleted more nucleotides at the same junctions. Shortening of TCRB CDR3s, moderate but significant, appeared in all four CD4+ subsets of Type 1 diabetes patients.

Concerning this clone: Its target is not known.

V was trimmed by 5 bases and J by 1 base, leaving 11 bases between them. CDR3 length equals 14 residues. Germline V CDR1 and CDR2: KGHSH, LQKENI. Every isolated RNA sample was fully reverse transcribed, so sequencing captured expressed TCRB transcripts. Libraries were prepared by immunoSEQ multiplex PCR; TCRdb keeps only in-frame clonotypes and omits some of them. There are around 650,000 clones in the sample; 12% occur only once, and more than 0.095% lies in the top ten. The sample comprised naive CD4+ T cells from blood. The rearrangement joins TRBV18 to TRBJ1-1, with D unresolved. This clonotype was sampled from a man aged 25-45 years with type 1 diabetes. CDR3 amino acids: CASSASGANTEAFF. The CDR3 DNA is TGTGCCAGCTCAGCCAGTGGAGCGAACACTGAAGCTTTCTTT.